The 18 T cell receptor beta chains given below trace back to one sample, sequenced in a study of blood T cell repertoires in COVID-19. Clones were sequenced by immunoSEQ multiplex PCR, and TCRdb holds only the in-frame ones, with some missing. Of 110,000 or so clones listed, about 86% are singletons. Sequenced input: peripheral blood. These TCRs come from a man in his 70s who had recovered from COVID-19.

Notes on this clone: At one boundary the junction diverges from the germline segment, which might be a read error. The gene calls are TRBV5-5 and TRBJ1-6; D gene unclear. CDR1 is SGHKS and CDR2 is YYEKEE in the germline V gene (reference sequence). CDR3 length: 16 amino acids. CDR3 bases: TGTGCCAGCAGCTTGAGAGGGTTTAACAATAACTCACCCCTCCACTTT. Protein: CASSLRGFNNNSPLHF.

The rearrangement joins TRBV21-1 to TRBJ2-3; TRBD1 is the table's D call and was not checked against the DNA. TRBV21-1 is listed as a pseudogene. The CDR3 runs 17 residues. CDR3 coding DNA: TGTGCCAGCAGCAAAGCGTGCGACAGGGGGCGCACAGATACGCAGTATTTT. This sequence encodes CASSKACDRGRTDTQYF.

This clone showed up just once. V is TRBV30 and J is TRBJ1-5, with 11 nucleotides matching TRBD1. The CDR3 has 14 amino acids. Per the germline V gene, CDR1 is GTSNPN and CDR2 is SVGIG (reference sequence). Losses at the gene ends were 4 bases for V and 6 bases for J; bases not matched to a gene: 5. The CDR3 DNA reads TGTGCCTGGACGGACAGGGGGCAGGGTCAGCCCCAGCATTTT. It yields the protein CAWTDRGQGQPQHF.

The chain has TRBV7-2 and TRBJ2-7; D is uncertain. V was trimmed by 4 bases and J by 3 bases, leaving 10 bases between them. The CDR3 spans 13 residues. The germline V gene encodes CDR1 SGHTA and CDR2 FQGNSA. The CDR3 nucleotides read TGTGCCAGCAGCTCGGCAGGTATCTACGAGCAGTACTTC. This translates into CASSSAGIYEQYF.

This sequence joins TRBV27 and TRBJ1-1, with D maybe TRBD1 (6 bases). Germline loops: CDR1 MNHEY, CDR2 SMNVEV (reference sequence). The CDR3 spans 13 residues. Trimming cost V 4 bases and J 6 bases, with 12 bases left between them. The CDR3 region is CASSSGELPEAFF. The CDR3 nucleotides are TGTGCCAGCAGTTCAGGGGAGCTCCCTGAAGCTTTCTTT.

This clone has a handful of counts. V gene TRBV9 combines with J gene TRBJ2-3; D might be TRBD2 (5 bases). This CDR3 has 15 residues. Trimming removed 0 bases at V and 2 bases at J, with 10 bases between. CDR1 and CDR2 from the germline V gene are SGDLS and YYNGEE. CDR3 sequence reads: CASSVENGNTDTQYF. CDR3 DNA sequence: TGTGCCAGCAGCGTAGAGAACGGGAACACAGATACGCAGTATTTT.

CDR3 coding DNA: TGTGCCAGCAGCCTAGATGGGGGGACTTGGGGTTCACCCCTCCACTTT. This gives the protein CASSLDGGTWGSPLHF. The genes are TRBV9 and TRBJ1-6; perhaps TRBD1 as D (5 bases). The CDR3 contains 16 residues. Per germline, CDR1 SGDLS and CDR2 YYNGEE. Trimming cost V 4 bases and J 9 bases, with 20 bases left between them.

The rearrangement uses TRBV5-1 and TRBJ2-6, with unresolved D. The germline CDR1 and CDR2 sequences are SGHRS and YFSETQ. V lost 0 bases to trimming and J lost 4 bases, with 11 bases between them. The CDR3 covers 16 residues. This chain's CDR3 is CASSLVPLGGANVLTF. The CDR3 bases are TGCGCCAGCAGCTTGGTTCCGCTGGGCGGGGCCAACGTCCTGACTTTC. Supplemented by reference TRBV5-1 and TRBJ2-6, the full variable domain reads KAGVTQTPRYLIKTRGQQVTLSCSPISGHRSVSWYQQTPGQGLQFLFEYFSETQRNKGNFPGRFSGRQFSNSRSEMNVSTLELGDSALYLCASSLVPLGGANVLTFGAGSRLTVL.

The V and J genes are TRBV2 and TRBJ2-3; 7 nucleotides agree with TRBD1. The V and J ends lost 3 bases and 6 bases, in that order; junction bases with no gene match: 12. Germline V gene data show CDR1 as SNHLY and CDR2 as FYNNEI. The CDR3 sequence is 16 residues long. In DNA, the CDR3 is TGTGCCAGCAGTGACGAACAGGGGCGGTGGAGCGATACGCAGTATTTT. Its translation: CASSDEQGRWSDTQYF.

The chain recombines TRBV9 with TRBJ2-3; maybe TRBD1 (6 bases). V lost 3 bases and J 3 bases, leaving 11 bases between the germline ends. Germline values: CDR1 SGDLS, CDR2 YYNGEE. The CDR3 sequence is 14 residues long. The CDR3 coding sequence is TGTGCCAGCAGCGCGCACAGGGAAACAGATACGCAGTATTTT. Its translation: CASSAHRETDTQYF.

A word on this clone: The sample has other DNA sequences that encode this CDR3 too. The rearrangement joins TRBV27 to TRBJ1-2; the D gene is possibly TRBD1 (5 bases). The germline CDR1 and CDR2 sequences are MNHEY and SMNVEV (reference sequence). Trimming removed 3 bases at V and 3 bases at J, with 8 bases between. CDR3 size: 13 residues. In nucleotides, the CDR3 is TGTGCCAGCAGTTTTACAGGCGACTATGGCTACACCTTC. It specifies CASSFTGDYGYTF.

This clone was seen a single time. The chain couples TRBV19 to TRBJ1-1, with D hard to call. V was trimmed by 5 bases and J by 0 bases, leaving 25 bases between them. CDR3 size: 19 residues. Germline V CDR1 and CDR2: LNHDA, SQIVND (reference sequence). The CDR3 DNA follows: TGTGCCAGTAGTGATCGCAGAAGGAATATCCGGGAGATGAACACTGAAGCTTTCTTT. This encodes CASSDRRRNIREMNTEAFF.

The chain has TRBV7-2 and TRBJ2-3; 10 bases agree with TRBD2. This CDR3 is 16 amino acids long. J gave up 2 bases and V 3 bases, and 5 bases lay outside the gene matches. The germline CDR1 and CDR2 sequences are SGHTA and FQGNSA. The CDR3 region is CASSLDTSGATDTQYF. Here the CDR3 DNA reads TGTGCCAGCAGCTTGGACACTAGCGGGGCCACAGATACGCAGTATTTT.

This clone appeared a single time. The chain employs TRBV30 and TRBJ2-7; no reliable D call. Trimming took off 0 bases at V and 2 bases at J, with 11 bases between the two ends. The germline V gene encodes CDR1 GTSNPN and CDR2 SVGIG (reference sequence). The CDR3 is 14 amino acids. CDR3: CAWSVSAGPYEQYF. CDR3 coding DNA: TGTGCCTGGAGTGTATCTGCTGGCCCCTACGAGCAGTACTTC.

J is TRBJ2-7 and V is TRBV2, with 8 bases that match TRBD1. Germline V gene sequence: CDR1 SNHLY, CDR2 FYNNEI. The CDR3 contains 13 residues. After removal of 9 bases from V and 3 bases from J, the junction contained 7 bases not matched to a gene. CDR3 sequence reads: CASTTGGYYEQYF. CDR3 bases: TGTGCCAGTACAACAGGGGGGTACTACGAGCAGTACTTC.

The chain recombines TRBV10-3 with TRBJ1-2; 11 nucleotides line up with TRBD1. This CDR3 is built from 14 residues. V trimming: 2 bases; J trimming: 5 bases; junction bases outside the gene matches: 1. Germline loops: CDR1 ENHRY, CDR2 SYGVKD. CDR3 sequence: CAISEGTGGYGYTF. CDR3 nucleotides: TGTGCCATCAGTGAGGGGACAGGGGGTTATGGCTACACCTTC.

This clone came up once. The chain links TRBV28 to TRBJ1-2; 7 nucleotides line up with TRBD1. This CDR3 has 14 residues. Unmatched junction bases numbered 2, after V lost 4 bases and J lost 0 bases. The germline V gene has CDR1 MDHEN and CDR2 SYDVKM. The DNA of the CDR3 is TGTGCCAGCAGTTCAGGACAGGCTAACTATGGCTACACCTTC. This translates into CASSSGQANYGYTF.

The CDR3 reads CASSLRQGAFSYEQYF. CDR3 nucleotide sequence: TGTGCCAGCAGCTTGCGGCAGGGGGCCTTCTCCTACGAGCAGTACTTC. V usage is TRBV5-6 and J usage is TRBJ2-7; TRBD1 agrees at 8 bases. The V gene end was trimmed by 1 base and the J gene end by 0 bases; junction bases not matched to a gene: 6. Germline CDR1 reads SGHDT; CDR2 reads YYEEEE. The length of the CDR3 is 16 residues. The full variable domain, in which reference TRBV5-6 and TRBJ2-7 provide the parts outside the CDR3, is DAGVTQSPTHLIKTRGQQVTLRCSPKSGHDTVSWYQQALGQGPQFIFQYYEEEERQRGNFPDRFSGHQFPNYSSELNVNALLLGDSALYLCASSLRQGAFSYEQYFGPGTRLTVT.